One T cell receptor (beta chain) is described in this entry. Its antigen is not identified. This CDR3 contains 14 residues. V was pared by 6 bases and J by 2 bases, with 6 bases of the junction left unmatched. The germline V gene encodes CDR1 LGHNA and CDR2 YNFKEQ. PCR primers comprised 60 Vbeta and 13 Jbeta primers. Generated by immunoSEQ multiplex PCR, the TCRdb table keeps only in-frame clones and is missing some. This table lists approximately 71,000 clones. The data derive from a study of cytomegalovirus exposure and HLA in healthy donors. Study results and caveats: Solely CMV serostatus was available to characterize immune exposure. The listing of roughly 160 TCR beta chains classed them as cytomegalovirus-associated.

The chain couples TRBV4-2 to TRBJ2-7, with 8 nucleotides matching TRBD2. The sequenced sample was PBMCs. The source is a female donor in good health and CMV-seropositive. The CDR3 loop is CASSPGLGAYEQYF. The CDR3 nucleotides are TGTGCCAGCAGTCCGGGACTAGGGGCCTACGAGCAGTACTTC.